The rows below give T cell receptor beta chains drawn from one sample of a study of cytomegalovirus exposure and HLA in healthy donors. The table came from immunoSEQ multiplex PCR; TCRdb's copy has only in-frame clones and leaves some out. The sample lists over 60,000 clones, 90% to 95% occurring once. Sequencing was done on a sample of PBMCs. The source is a man younger than 35 in good health and CMV-seronegative. Both conserved end residues are trimmed from each CDR3.

j_call v_call cdr3_aa
TRBJ1-1 TRBV2 ASKTELNTEAF
TRBJ2-6 TRBV18 ASSFAGQGAGANVLT
TRBJ2-7 TRBV28 ASRGLGTGSYEQY
TRBJ2-3 TRBV11-2 ASSPTEHNPSTDTQY
TRBJ2-3 TRBV19 ASTRDRSTDTQY
TRBJ1-1 TRBV28 ASSLSRWGDRGTEAF
TRBJ1-2 TRBV9 ASSDSTGESDYGYT
TRBJ2-3 TRBV5-6 ASSLGLATDTQY
TRBJ2-7 TRBV4-1 ASSQGQGAYEQY
TRBJ1-6 TRBV27 ASSLERAWGVTPLH
TRBJ2-5 TRBV28 ASSQILTQETQY
TRBJ1-3 TRBV7-8 ASSHGQSSGNTIY
TRBJ2-7 TRBV5-4 ASSLVGTGPDEQY
TRBJ2-3 TRBV11-1 ASSTPPGDTQY
TRBJ1-5 TRBV5-8 ASSPLVSNQPQH
TRBJ2-3 TRBV9 ASRPGLLTDTQY